This TCR beta chain was profiled in a study of cytomegalovirus exposure and HLA in healthy donors. 60 Vbeta and 13 Jbeta primers were used in PCR. Using immunoSEQ multiplex PCR, the repertoire was profiled, and TCRdb retains in-frame clones only, with some absent. The table has 170,000 or so clones, about 80% seen once; the top ten hold 4.8%. This CDR3 region has 14 residues. CDR1 and CDR2 from the germline V gene are SGHNT and YYREEE (reference sequence). Deletions cut 0 bases from V and 6 bases from J, with 9 bases between. This receptor was identified in a man aged 18-30 years in good health and CMV-seronegative. Material: PBMCs. This rearrangement joins TRBV5-4 to TRBJ1-4, with D unresolved. The CDR3 protein is CASSLAGVDEKLFF. In DNA form, the CDR3 reads TGTGCCAGCAGCTTGGCCGGGGTCGATGAAAAACTGTTTTTT.